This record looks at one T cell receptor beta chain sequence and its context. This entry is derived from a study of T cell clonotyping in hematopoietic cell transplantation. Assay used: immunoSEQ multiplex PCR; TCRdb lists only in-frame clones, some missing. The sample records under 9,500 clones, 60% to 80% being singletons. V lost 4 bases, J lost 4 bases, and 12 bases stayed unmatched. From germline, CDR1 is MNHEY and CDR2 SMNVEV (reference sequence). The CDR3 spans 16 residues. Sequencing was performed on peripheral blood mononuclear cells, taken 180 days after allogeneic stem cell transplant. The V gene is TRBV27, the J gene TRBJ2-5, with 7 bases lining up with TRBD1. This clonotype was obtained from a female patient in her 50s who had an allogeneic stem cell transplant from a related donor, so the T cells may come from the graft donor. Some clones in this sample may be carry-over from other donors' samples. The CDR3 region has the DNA TGTGCCAGCAGTTCCGGGACAGTCCCAGGTCCAGAGACCCAGTACTTC. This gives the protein CASSSGTVPGPETQYF.